The 30 T cell receptor beta chains given below trace back to one sample, sequenced in a study of blood T cell repertoires in COVID-19. Repertoires were generated with immunoSEQ multiplex PCR, while TCRdb's copy carries only in-frame clones and drops some. The sample consists of about 150,000 clones, approximately 85% of them appearing once. What was sequenced was peripheral blood. These receptors originate from an older woman with COVID-19, enrolled during active disease.

The CDR3 DNA is TGTGCCAGCAGCCAAGATATCCCCCTGGGGCTAGCGGGATTCTACGAGCAGTACTTC. This gives the protein CASSQDIPLGLAGFYEQYF. The rearrangement uses TRBV4-2 and TRBJ2-7; the match to TRBD2 covers 9 bases. V dropped 0 bases and J dropped 3; count of bases not matched to a gene: 15. Germline V gives CDR1 LGHNA, CDR2 YNFKEQ. The CDR3 extends over 19 amino acids.

CDR3 sequence reads: CASSESGARNSPLHF. The DNA for the CDR3 is TGTGCCAGCAGTGAGTCAGGGGCAAGAAATTCACCCCTCCACTTT. The rearrangement joins TRBV6-4 to TRBJ1-6, with a possible D match to TRBD1 (6 bases). The V end lost 3 bases, the J end lost 7 bases, and 13 bases lay between the germline ends. The CDR3 has 15 amino acids. The germline V gene encodes CDR1 MRHNA and CDR2 SNTAGT.

The chain is built from TRBV29-1 and TRBJ1-2; possibly TRBD1 for D (6 bases). Germline V gene data show CDR1 as SQVTM and CDR2 as ANQGSEA. The CDR3 runs 13 residues. V lost 3 bases to trimming and J lost 6 bases, with 14 bases between them. For the CDR3, the DNA is TGCAGCGTTGAGCATGGCAGGGGAGATGGCTACACCTTC. Translation: CSVEHGRGDGYTF.

This clone was observed once. This chain joins TRBV19 and TRBJ1-5; 9 bases are shared with TRBD1. The CDR3 runs 14 residues. CDR1 and CDR2 from the germline V gene are LNHDA and SQIVND (reference sequence). With 4 bases clipped from V and 6 bases from J, the junction kept 4 bases outside the gene matches. The CDR3 DNA is TGTGCCAGTAGTACCAGACAGGGGGGTCAGCCCCAGCATTTT. Encoded protein: CASSTRQGGQPQHF.

This clone is deemed medium-sized. This rearrangement joins TRBV9 to TRBJ2-7, with D unclear. Germline V gene sequence: CDR1 SGDLS, CDR2 YYNGEE. The CDR3 loop spans 16 amino acids. Trimming shortened V by 0 bases and J by 0 bases, and 13 bases separated the two germline ends. The CDR3 loop is CASSVDPLRSSYEQYF. CDR3 in DNA: TGTGCCAGCAGCGTAGACCCCCTACGGAGCTCCTACGAGCAGTACTTC.

The chain joins TRBV28 to TRBJ1-6; 7 bases align to TRBD1. The CDR3 sequence is 14 residues long. V was clipped by 3 bases and J by 9 bases; unmatched bases: 5. Germline lookup yields CDR1 MDHEN and CDR2 SYDVKM. The CDR3 sequence: CASSLTGTASPLHF. The CDR3 DNA reads as TGTGCCAGCAGTTTGACAGGGACAGCTTCACCCCTCCACTTT. Full variable domain (rest looked up from reference TRBV28 and TRBJ1-6): DVKVTQSSRYLVKRTGEKVFLECVQDMDHENMFWYRQDPGLGLRLIYFSYDVKMKEKGDIPEGYSVSREKKERFSLILESASTNQTSMYLCASSLTGTASPLHFGNGTRLTVT.

The V call is TRBV5-6, the J call TRBJ2-1; D may be TRBD2 (5 bases). The CDR3 covers 13 residues. Trimming removed 4 bases at V and 4 bases at J, with 9 bases between. Germline CDR1 and CDR2: SGHDT and YYEEEE. In DNA form, the CDR3 reads TGTGCCAGCAGCGAACTAGATTACAATGAGCAGTTCTTC. Translation: CASSELDYNEQFF.

The rearrangement uses TRBV9 and TRBJ2-2; TRBD1 matches at 11 bases. The germline CDR1 and CDR2 sequences are SGDLS and YYNGEE. After removal of 3 bases from V and 3 bases from J, the junction contained 13 bases not matched to a gene. This CDR3 has 19 residues. The CDR3 DNA reads TGTGCCAGCAGCGGCCTCCCTTCCGGGACAGGGGGACACACCGGGGAGCTGTTTTTT. Its translation is CASSGLPSGTGGHTGELFF. Combining the CDR3 with reference TRBV9 and TRBJ2-2 gives the whole variable domain DSGVTQTPKHLITATGQRVTLRCSPRSGDLSVYWYQQSLDQGLQFLIQYYNGEERAKGNILERFSAQQFPDLHSELNLSSLELGDSALYFCASSGLPSGTGGHTGELFFGEGSRLTVL.

This chain uses TRBV3-1 (or the pseudogene TRBV3-2) with TRBJ1-1; unclear D gene. The CDR3 is 15 amino acids. Germline CDR1 LGHDT, CDR2 YNNKEL (reference sequence). V lost 3 bases and J 1 base, leaving 12 bases between the germline ends. This CDR3 reads CASSHTNARNTEAFF. The CDR3 nucleotides read TGTGCCAGCAGCCACACCAACGCGAGGAACACTGAAGCTTTCTTT.

The chain has TRBV19 and TRBJ1-1; D is ambiguous. CDR3 size: 14 residues. Trimming took 3 bases from V and 4 from J, leaving 12 bases between them. Germline V gene sequence: CDR1 LNHDA, CDR2 SQIVND (reference sequence). CDR3: CASSIGRRGTEAFF. CDR3 sequence (DNA): TGTGCCAGTAGTATTGGGCGGCGGGGCACTGAAGCTTTCTTT. The variable domain in full, completed from reference TRBV19 and TRBJ1-1, reads DGGITQSPKYLFRKEGQNVTLSCEQNLNHDAMYWYRQDPGQGLRLIYYSQIVNDFQKGDIAEGYSVSREKKESFPLTVTSAQKNPTAFYLCASSIGRRGTEAFFGQGTRLTVV.

The gene calls are TRBV7-9 and TRBJ2-7; 14 nucleotides line up with TRBD2. Germline loops: CDR1 SEHNR, CDR2 FQNEAQ (reference sequence). There are 16 residues in the CDR3. V trimming: 5 bases; J trimming: 4 bases; junction bases outside the gene matches: 7. In nucleotides, the CDR3 is TGTGCCAGCAGCGCGACTAGCGGGGGGGCCCTGTACGAGCAGTACTTC. Its protein product is CASSATSGGALYEQYF.

CDR3 in amino acids: CASSPTAGFTDTQYF. The CDR3, as DNA: TGTGCCAGCAGCCCCACCGCGGGGTTCACAGATACGCAGTATTTT. The J gene is TRBJ2-3, the V gene TRBV27; D is possibly TRBD2 (6 bases). This CDR3 region has 15 residues. Germline V CDR1 and CDR2: MNHEY, SMNVEV (reference sequence). V lost 6 bases, J lost 2 bases, and 15 bases lay in between.

The chain recombines TRBV18 with TRBJ2-3, with a weak D call TRBD1 (5 bases). This CDR3 comprises 17 residues. Trimming pared 4 bases from V and 4 bases from J, leaving 21 bases between. In germline, CDR1 is KGHSH, CDR2 LQKENI. The CDR3 DNA sequence: TGTGCCAGCTCACTTCAGCAGGGCCTAGGAAGCCCAGATACGCAGTATTTT. Encoded protein: CASSLQQGLGSPDTQYF.

The V gene is TRBV7-2, the J gene TRBJ1-2; 9 bases align to TRBD1. V trimming: 5 bases; J trimming: 5 bases; junction bases outside the gene matches: 6. The CDR3 contains 14 residues. Germline V gives CDR1 SGHTA, CDR2 FQGNSA. The CDR3 DNA reads as TGTGCCAGCAGCCCCTGGACAGGGGATTATGGCTACACCTTC. As protein: CASSPWTGDYGYTF.

V gene TRBV24-1 combines with J gene TRBJ2-1, with no clear D. Germline CDR1 is KGHDR and CDR2 is SFDVKD. V lost 1 base and J lost 7, with 7 bases in between. This CDR3 contains 13 residues. CDR3 region: CATSDLLWNEQFF. The CDR3 DNA reads TGTGCCACCAGTGATTTACTCTGGAATGAGCAGTTCTTC.

V is TRBV5-6 and J is TRBJ2-3; D unclear. Per germline, CDR1 SGHDT and CDR2 YYEEEE. The CDR3 consists of 11 residues. V was trimmed by 2 bases and J by 5 bases, leaving 3 bases between them. Written as DNA, the CDR3 is TGTGCCAGCAGCTTCGGAGATACGCAGTATTTT. It translates to CASSFGDTQYF.

CDR3 in DNA: TGCGCCAGCAGTCAGGGGATGGGTGAAAAACTGTTTTTT. Residues: CASSQGMGEKLFF. The chain has TRBV5-1 and TRBJ1-4; perhaps TRBD1 as D (6 bases). Germline CDR1 SGHRS, CDR2 YFSETQ. Trimming removed 5 bases from V and 7 bases from J, with 12 bases in between. The CDR3 is 13 residues long.

This rearrangement joins TRBV2 to TRBJ2-7; TRBD2 might be the D (5 bases). CDR1 is SNHLY, CDR2 FYNNEI, per germline. Trimming left V 6 bases short and J 5 bases short, with 14 bases between. CDR3 length: 13 amino acids. The CDR3 spells CASRAGPKNEQYF. The CDR3 region has the DNA TGTGCCAGCAGGGCGGGCCCTAAAAACGAGCAGTACTTC.

V gene TRBV2 combines with J gene TRBJ2-7, with 7 nucleotides matching TRBD2. The CDR3 has 14 amino acids. Germline CDR1 and CDR2: SNHLY and FYNNEI. Germline trimming cut 5 bases from V and 6 bases from J; bases unmatched to any gene: 10. The CDR3 DNA follows: TGTGCCAGCAGTTTCGCCCGGGGGGACTCCGAGCAGTACTTC. It codes for CASSFARGDSEQYF.

This clone was observed a single time. This chain links TRBV5-1 with TRBJ2-5, with no clear D. The CDR3 loop spans 13 amino acids. Trimming took 1 base from V and 4 from J, leaving 8 bases between them. Germline V lookup: CDR1 SGHRS, CDR2 YFSETQ. CDR3 nucleotide sequence: TGCGCCAGCAGCTTGACTATGAGAGAGACCCAGTACTTC. This sequence encodes CASSLTMRETQYF. The full variable domain, completed using reference TRBV5-1 and TRBJ2-5, is KAGVTQTPRYLIKTRGQQVTLSCSPISGHRSVSWYQQTPGQGLQFLFEYFSETQRNKGNFPGRFSGRQFSNSRSEMNVSTLELGDSALYLCASSLTMRETQYFGPGTRLLVL.

The table lists this clone with a few counts. The chain links TRBV2 to TRBJ2-4; 7 positions match TRBD1. The CDR3 is made up of 15 amino acids. Trimming removed 3 bases from V and 0 bases from J; junction bases left unmatched: 2. Germline V gene sequence: CDR1 SNHLY, CDR2 FYNNEI. The CDR3 here is CASSDTGVAKNIQYF. CDR3 bases: TGTGCCAGCAGTGACACAGGGGTAGCCAAAAACATTCAGTACTTC.

This clone was detected only a few times. The chain has TRBV19 and TRBJ1-2; D remains ambiguous. Trimming took 0 bases from V and 4 from J, leaving 9 bases between them. Germline V lookup: CDR1 LNHDA, CDR2 SQIVND (reference sequence). The CDR3 spans 14 residues. The CDR3 loop is CASSIESGFYGYTF. In DNA form, the CDR3 reads TGTGCCAGTAGTATAGAGTCCGGTTTCTATGGCTACACCTTC.

The V gene is TRBV18, the J gene TRBJ1-4; D is ambiguous. Germline assignment: CDR1 KGHSH and CDR2 LQKENI. Trimming took 6 bases from V and 8 from J, leaving 16 bases between them. The CDR3 is 14 residues long. The DNA of the CDR3 is TGTGCCAGCTCGCGAGGCGGGGAAGGGGAAAAACTGTTTTTT. This sequence encodes CASSRGGEGEKLFF.

The chain is built from TRBV2 and TRBJ2-7; 7 bases agree with TRBD2. CDR1 SNHLY and CDR2 FYNNEI come from the germline V gene. The CDR3 consists of 15 residues. The ends lost 0 bases at V and 6 bases at J; junction bases unmatched: 8. CDR3: CASSEALRGWGEQYF. The CDR3 region has the DNA TGTGCCAGCAGTGAAGCGTTGCGGGGGTGGGGCGAGCAGTACTTC.

The V call is TRBV7-9, the J call TRBJ2-5; D is perhaps TRBD2 (5 bases). There are 15 residues in the CDR3. Trimming shortened V by 5 bases and J by 2 bases, and 15 bases separated the two germline ends. The germline CDR1 and CDR2 sequences are SEHNR and FQNEAQ (reference sequence). CDR3 sequence reads: CASSPLSGTQETQYF. The CDR3 DNA reads TGTGCCAGCAGCCCCCTGAGCGGTACTCAAGAGACCCAGTACTTC. Complete variable domain (other parts from reference TRBV7-9 and TRBJ2-5): DTGVSQNPRHKITKRGQNVTFRCDPISEHNRLYWYRQTLGQGPEFLTYFQNEAQLEKSRLLSDRFSAERPKGSFSTLEIQRTEQGDSAMYLCASSPLSGTQETQYFGPGTRLLVL.

This rearrangement joins TRBV28 to TRBJ1-1; D remains unclear. Germline CDR1 is MDHEN and CDR2 is SYDVKM. There are 11 residues in the CDR3. The V and J ends lost 10 bases and 10 bases respectively, with 16 bases between them. The CDR3 DNA sequence: TGTGCCACCCAAAGAGCGGTAGGAGCTTTCTTT. Its translation is CATQRAVGAFF.

This clone has only one observation. The chain employs TRBV19 and TRBJ2-7; 9 bases line up with TRBD1. The CDR3 spans 16 residues. Germline-derived CDR1 and CDR2 are LNHDA and SQIVND (reference sequence). The J segment lost 2 bases and the V segment lost 4 bases, leaving 9 bases of the junction unmatched. This CDR3 reads CASSTPRQGGTYEQYF. As DNA, the CDR3 is TGTGCCAGTAGTACCCCTCGACAGGGGGGCACCTACGAGCAGTACTTC.

The chain is built from TRBV12-5 and TRBJ1-1, with D maybe TRBD1 (5 bases). The germline V and J ends were trimmed by 1 base and 1 base, with 19 bases remaining between them. Germline V lookup: CDR1 LGHNT, CDR2 FRNRAP. The CDR3 length is 18 residues. The CDR3: CASGLGRGPGVRNTEAFF. CDR3 DNA sequence: TGTGCTAGTGGTTTGGGGCGGGGTCCGGGGGTGAGGAACACTGAAGCTTTCTTT.

The chain recombines TRBV10-1 with TRBJ2-5; 7 nucleotides line up with TRBD2. V shed 0 bases, J shed 4 bases, and the junction held 2 bases outside the gene matches. Germline CDR1 reads WNHNN; CDR2 reads SYGVQD (reference sequence). This CDR3 region has 14 residues. In DNA form, the CDR3 reads TGCGCCAGCAGTGAGTCCCGGACTAGAGAGACCCAGTACTTC. As protein: CASSESRTRETQYF.

The sample holds a few counts of this clone. This rearrangement joins TRBV18 to TRBJ2-2; perhaps TRBD1 as D (6 bases). The germline V gene has CDR1 KGHSH and CDR2 LQKENI. V was pared by 2 bases and J by 5 bases, with 12 bases between. CDR3 length equals 15 residues. In DNA, the CDR3 is TGTGCCAGCTCACCAGCGGACAGCTTGACCGGGGAGCTGTTTTTT. This encodes CASSPADSLTGELFF.